The next 20 T cell receptor beta chains were all read from a single sample in a study of blood T cell repertoires in COVID-19. The assay was immunoSEQ multiplex PCR, and TCRdb's table has in-frame clones only and misses some. The sample lists about 180,000 clones, roughly 88% occurring once. Sequencing was done on a sample of peripheral blood. These receptors came from a woman in her twenties or thirties with acute or convalescent COVID-19.

V usage is TRBV5-6 and J usage is TRBJ1-4, with no clear D. The CDR3 is 13 residues long. Trimming took off 6 bases at V and 7 bases at J, with 13 bases between the two ends. Germline-derived CDR1 and CDR2 are SGHDT and YYEEEE. Here the CDR3 reads CASNQQFGEKLFF. CDR3 bases: TGTGCCAGCAATCAACAGTTCGGTGAAAAACTGTTTTTT. Based on the CDR3 plus reference TRBV5-6 and TRBJ1-4, the full variable domain is DAGVTQSPTHLIKTRGQQVTLRCSPKSGHDTVSWYQQALGQGPQFIFQYYEEEERQRGNFPDRFSGHQFPNYSSELNVNALLLGDSALYLCASNQQFGEKLFFGSGTQLSVL.

The chain links TRBV28 to TRBJ2-7, with 10 bases identical to TRBD1. The CDR3 spans 13 residues. Germline CDR1 is MDHEN and CDR2 is SYDVKM. The J segment lost 4 bases and the V segment lost 8 bases, leaving 5 bases of the junction unmatched. The CDR3 DNA is TGTGCCAGCGGGTGGGGACAGGGGTACGAGCAGTACTTC. Its protein product is CASGWGQGYEQYF.

V usage is TRBV20-1 and J usage is TRBJ1-2; no definite D call. Germline V CDR1 and CDR2: DFQATT, SNEGSKA (reference sequence). The CDR3 consists of 11 residues. Trimming shortened V by 6 bases and J by 7 bases, and 12 bases separated the two germline ends. The CDR3 region has the DNA TGCAGTGCCTTACCACATGCTGGCTACACCTTC. Translating it yields CSALPHAGYTF.

This rearrangement joins TRBV7-8 to TRBJ1-6; D possibly corresponds to TRBD1 (5 bases). Trimming pared 1 base from V and 6 bases from J, leaving 7 bases between. Germline CDR1 SGHVS, CDR2 FQNEAQ. The CDR3 extends over 14 amino acids. CDR3 region: CASSLGGVNSPLHF. The CDR3 coding sequence is TGTGCCAGCAGCTTAGGGGGGGTTAATTCACCCCTCCACTTT. The full variable domain, its missing parts supplied by reference TRBV7-8 and TRBJ1-6, is GAGVSQSPRYKVAKRGQDVALRCDPISGHVSLFWYQQALGQGPEFLTYFQNEAQLDKSGLPSDRFFAERPEGSVSTLKIQRTQQEDSAVYLCASSLGGVNSPLHFGNGTRLTVT.

The chain uses TRBV28 and TRBJ1-2, with TRBD1 matching over 9 bases. The CDR3 spans 12 residues. The V segment lost 11 bases and the J segment 7 bases; nucleotides outside the gene matches: 8. Germline V lookup: CDR1 MDHEN, CDR2 SYDVKM. CDR3 region: CAANRGRLGYTF. CDR3 nucleotides: TGTGCCGCGAACAGGGGGCGGCTTGGCTACACCTTC.

V and J are TRBV2 and TRBJ2-7, with 10 positions matching TRBD2. Unmatched junction bases numbered 10, after V lost 7 bases and J lost 1 base. The CDR3 sequence is 16 residues long. CDR1 is SNHLY and CDR2 is FYNNEI in the germline V gene. The CDR3: CASTKGEREGSYEQYF. The CDR3 DNA is TGTGCCAGCACCAAAGGGGAGCGGGAGGGATCCTACGAGCAGTACTTC.

V and J are TRBV19 and TRBJ1-3; D remains unclear. Trimming shortened V by 9 bases and J by 1 base, and 13 bases separated the two germline ends. Germline V gene data show CDR1 as LNHDA and CDR2 as SQIVND (reference sequence). There are 14 residues in the CDR3. The CDR3 region is CASMALNSGNTIYF. Written as DNA, the CDR3 is TGTGCCAGCATGGCCCTTAATTCTGGAAACACCATATATTTT.

The chain links TRBV9 to TRBJ2-7, with D perhaps TRBD2 (6 bases). CDR1 and CDR2 from the germline V gene are SGDLS and YYNGEE. V lost 9 bases to trimming and J lost 7 bases, with 29 bases between them. The CDR3 covers 16 residues. CDR3 loop: CAILGGGRVNAGEQYF. The CDR3 DNA reads as TGTGCCATCCTCGGTGGCGGGCGTGTGAATGCGGGGGAGCAGTACTTC.

The chain uses TRBV5-1 and TRBJ2-2; tentatively, D is TRBD1 (6 bases). Germline CDR1 is SGHRS and CDR2 is YFSETQ. CDR3 length equals 15 residues. The germline V and J ends were trimmed by 1 base and 7 bases, with 14 bases remaining between them. As DNA, the CDR3 is TGCGCCAGCAGCTTGATGACAGGCTCTGGCGGGGAGCTGTTTTTT. It translates to CASSLMTGSGGELFF.

This rearrangement joins TRBV11-2 to TRBJ2-1; D uncertain. Trimming took off 0 bases at V and 7 bases at J, with 19 bases between the two ends. Germline V gene sequence: CDR1 SGHAT, CDR2 FQNNGV. This CDR3 comprises 17 residues. The CDR3 DNA reads TGTGCCAGCAGCTTAGATAGAGTGTTCGAGAACTGGAATGAGCAGTTCTTC. It is translated as CASSLDRVFENWNEQFF.

The rearrangement uses TRBV2 and TRBJ2-1; the D gene is possibly TRBD1 (5 bases). This CDR3 contains 11 residues. Trimming removed 9 bases from V and 7 bases from J, with 10 bases in between. CDR1 and CDR2 (germline): SNHLY, FYNNEI. CDR3 sequence: CARGQGNEQFF. DNA for the CDR3: TGTGCCAGGGGGCAGGGAAATGAGCAGTTCTTC.

The CDR3 reads CASAQQGAPMLNTEAFF. The CDR3 nucleotides are TGTGCCAGCGCACAACAGGGGGCGCCTATGTTGAACACTGAAGCTTTCTTT. The chain couples TRBV2 to TRBJ1-1, with TRBD1 matching over 9 bases. Germline V gives CDR1 SNHLY, CDR2 FYNNEI. CDR3 length equals 17 residues. V lost 8 bases, J lost 0 bases, and 13 bases stayed unmatched.

The J gene is TRBJ2-7, the V gene TRBV3-1 (or the pseudogene TRBV3-2), with a possible D match to TRBD2 (6 bases). Trimming removed 4 bases from V and 1 base from J, with 8 bases in between. This CDR3 contains 13 residues. Per germline, CDR1 LGHDT and CDR2 YNNKEL (reference sequence). The CDR3 sequence: CASSPGGSYEQYF. CDR3 bases: TGTGCCAGCAGCCCCGGGGGATCCTACGAGCAGTACTTC.

The V gene is TRBV2, the J gene TRBJ1-1; a possible D gene is TRBD1 (5 bases). Per the germline V gene, CDR1 is SNHLY and CDR2 is FYNNEI. The length of the CDR3 is 13 residues. The V end was cut by 8 bases, the J end by 4 bases, with 14 bases between. As DNA, the CDR3 is TGTGCCAGCGAAGGGGCAGGGCGCACTGAAGCTTTCTTT. Encoded protein: CASEGAGRTEAFF. The entire variable domain, with the rest obtained from reference TRBV2 and TRBJ1-1, is as follows: EPEVTQTPSHQVTQMGQEVILRCVPISNHLYFYWYRQILGQKVEFLVSFYNNEISEKSEIFDDQFSVERPDGSNFTLKIRSTKLEDSAMYFCASEGAGRTEAFFGQGTRLTVV.

The gene calls are TRBV29-1 and TRBJ1-1, with D possibly matching TRBD1 (6 bases). This CDR3 region has 11 residues. Germline values: CDR1 SQVTM, CDR2 ANQGSEA. Trimming removed 6 bases from V and 8 bases from J, with 13 bases in between. CDR3: CSVLTGTEAFF. In DNA, the CDR3 is TGCAGCGTCCTTACAGGGACAGAAGCTTTCTTT.

V is TRBV12-3 or TRBV12-4 and J is TRBJ1-1, with a tentative D call TRBD1 (5 bases). The CDR3 is 13 residues long. V gave up 6 bases and J gave up 4 bases, with 12 bases separating them. The CDR3, as DNA: TGTGCCAGCAGATCATTAAGGGGCACTGAAGCTTTCTTT. Translation gives CASRSLRGTEAFF.

On this clone itself: A junction end diverges from the germline sequence, so it may reflect a read error. The rearrangement joins TRBV20-1 to TRBJ1-1, with TRBD1 matching over 9 bases. CDR3 length equals 10 residues. Germline V lookup: CDR1 DFQATT, CDR2 SNEGSKA (reference sequence). CDR3 region: CSAGTGKLSF. CDR3 sequence (DNA): TGCAGTGCCGGGACAGGGAAACTTAGCTTT.

The chain recombines TRBV18 with TRBJ2-7; D ambiguous. Trimming pared 3 bases from V and 3 bases from J, leaving 15 bases between. Germline loops: CDR1 KGHSH, CDR2 LQKENI. The CDR3 is 15 residues long. CDR3 residues: CASSPESKLLYEQYF. CDR3 bases: TGTGCCAGCTCACCGGAGTCTAAGCTCCTCTACGAGCAGTACTTC.

This chain uses TRBV30 with TRBJ2-1; maybe TRBD2 (6 bases). CDR3 size: 15 residues. The germline V gene encodes CDR1 GTSNPN and CDR2 SVGIG (reference sequence). Trimming shortened V by 3 bases and J by 5 bases, and 17 bases separated the two germline ends. In DNA form, the CDR3 reads TGTGCCTGGAGGGGGGACTGGAGAAGTAACAATGAGCAGTTCTTC. It encodes CAWRGDWRSNNEQFF.

The rearrangement uses TRBV11-2 and TRBJ2-5; 12 nucleotides match TRBD2. The CDR3 sequence is 15 residues long. The germline V gene encodes CDR1 SGHAT and CDR2 FQNNGV. V lost 3 bases and J lost 3; bases outside the gene matches: 2. The CDR3 region has the DNA TGTGCCAGCAGCTTCCGACTAGCGGGAGAAGAGACCCAGTACTTC. It codes for CASSFRLAGEETQYF.